These 20 T cell receptor beta chains share one sample of origin, sequenced in a study of OX40 agonist ivuxolimab in advanced cancers. The method was immunoSEQ multiplex PCR; TCRdb's version includes in-frame clones alone and lacks a portion of them. The table records roughly 65,000 clones, roughly nine tenths of them present only once. The sequences come from CD4+ or CD8+ T cells sorted from blood, collected in a trial of the OX40 agonist ivuxolimab. The receptors originated from an adult with an advanced solid tumor such as melanoma, head and neck, liver or kidney cancer.

The chain employs TRBV6-1 and TRBJ1-4; D may be TRBD1 (5 bases). Germline loops: CDR1 MNHNS, CDR2 SASEGT. V was pared by 1 base and J by 5 bases, with 8 bases between. This CDR3 contains 14 residues. In DNA, the CDR3 is TGTGCCAGCAGTGAAGAGGGGCCGAATGAAAAACTGTTTTTT. Amino acid sequence: CASSEEGPNEKLFF.

This chain joins TRBV19 and TRBJ1-1; 7 nucleotides match TRBD1. V lost 6 bases to trimming and J lost 6 bases; unmatched junction nucleotides: 7. The CDR3 consists of 13 residues. The germline CDR1 and CDR2 sequences are LNHDA and SQIVND (reference sequence). The CDR3 DNA sequence: TGTGCCAGTAGGGGAAGAACAGGGGCTGAAGCTTTCTTT. The encoded protein is CASRGRTGAEAFF.

The chain joins TRBV10-2 to TRBJ1-1; 7 bases fit TRBD1. After removal of 7 bases from V and 4 bases from J, the junction contained 9 bases not matched to a gene. There are 14 residues in the CDR3. Per germline, CDR1 WSHSY and CDR2 SAAADI. The CDR3 here is CASTQSQGITEAFF. The CDR3 coding sequence is TGCGCCAGCACCCAATCACAGGGGATCACTGAAGCTTTCTTT.

The chain uses TRBV4-1 and TRBJ2-7; 8 bases fit TRBD1. This CDR3 spans 16 amino acids. V trimming: 0 bases; J trimming: 3 bases; junction bases outside the gene matches: 7. CDR1 is MGHRA and CDR2 is YSYEKL in the germline V gene. The CDR3 spells CASSQDRTGIYYEQYF. DNA for the CDR3: TGCGCCAGCAGCCAAGATCGGACAGGGATCTACTACGAGCAGTACTTC.

This clone was seen a single time. The chain combines TRBV6-1 with TRBJ2-3; a possible D gene is TRBD2 (6 bases). V was clipped by 1 base and J by 5 bases, with 13 bases between them. CDR1 is MNHNS, CDR2 SASEGT, per germline. This CDR3 comprises 15 residues. The CDR3: CASSEGLARGDTQYF. The CDR3, as DNA: TGTGCCAGCAGTGAAGGGCTAGCGAGGGGAGATACGCAGTATTTT.

This rearrangement joins TRBV28 to TRBJ1-5, with D perhaps matching TRBD1 (6 bases). CDR1 is MDHEN, CDR2 SYDVKM, per germline. The CDR3 covers 14 residues. Trimming stripped 5 bases from V and 0 bases from J, with 8 bases between. CDR3 DNA: TGTGCCAGCAGTCGGGACAATAGCAATCAGCCCCAGCATTTT. Its protein product is CASSRDNSNQPQHF.

The gene calls are TRBV7-6 and TRBJ1-3, with 8 bases fitting TRBD1. Unmatched junction bases numbered 4, after V lost 0 bases and J lost 0 bases. Germline V gives CDR1 SGHVS, CDR2 FNYEAQ. The CDR3 totals 17 residues. CDR3 residues: CASSLATGVSSGNTIYF. In nucleotides, the CDR3 is TGTGCCAGCAGCTTAGCGACAGGGGTTTCCTCTGGAAACACCATATATTTT.

V and J are TRBV19 and TRBJ2-3, with D maybe TRBD2 (6 bases). The germline V and J ends were trimmed by 7 bases and 5 bases, with 16 bases remaining between them. Looked up from germline, CDR1 is LNHDA and CDR2 is SQIVND (reference sequence). The CDR3 is 14 amino acids. The CDR3 coding sequence is TGTGCCAGTACCCGGACTAATCTCAGAGATACGCAGTATTTT. Its translation is CASTRTNLRDTQYF.

The chain employs TRBV19 and TRBJ2-4, with D perhaps being TRBD1 or TRBD2 (5 bases each). CDR1 and CDR2 (germline): LNHDA, SQIVND (reference sequence). The CDR3 runs 14 residues. Deletions cut 3 bases from V and 6 bases from J, with 12 bases between. The CDR3 DNA reads as TGTGCCAGTAGTATCCGGGGCCCGGGAAACATTCAGTACTTC. Translating it yields CASSIRGPGNIQYF.

The rearrangement links TRBV18 to TRBJ1-1; TRBD1 is a possible D gene (6 bases). The CDR3 is 16 residues long. Looked up from germline, CDR1 is KGHSH and CDR2 is LQKENI. Trimming took off 0 bases at V and 1 base at J, with 12 bases between the two ends. The CDR3: CASSPPNTGTNTEAFF. In DNA, the CDR3 is TGTGCCAGCTCACCACCGAATACAGGGACGAACACTGAAGCTTTCTTT.

The chain has TRBV28 and TRBJ1-3; D possibly corresponds to TRBD1 (6 bases). The germline V gene encodes CDR1 MDHEN and CDR2 SYDVKM. The V and J ends lost 7 bases and 0 bases respectively, with 16 bases between them. The CDR3 covers 16 residues. The CDR3 DNA is TGTGCCAGCACCCCCCGGGGGCGACGCTCTGGAAACACCATATATTTT. Translated, it gives CASTPRGRRSGNTIYF.

The V call is TRBV11-2, the J call TRBJ2-1, with 9 bases lining up with TRBD2. In germline, CDR1 is SGHAT, CDR2 FQNNGV. V was clipped by 7 bases and J by 3 bases; unmatched bases: 4. The CDR3 contains 14 residues. CDR3 amino acids: CASTREGVYNEQFF. CDR3 coding DNA: TGTGCCAGCACGCGGGAGGGGGTCTACAATGAGCAGTTCTTC.

This CDR3 reads CASKPFIPTEKGYEQYF. CDR3 bases: TGTGCCAGCAAACCTTTCATCCCGACAGAGAAAGGCTACGAGCAGTACTTC. V is TRBV2 and J is TRBJ2-7, with a possible D match to TRBD1 (5 bases). This CDR3 spans 17 amino acids. Between the trimmed V and J ends, which lost 7 bases and 3 bases, there was a span of 25 bases. Looked up from germline, CDR1 is SNHLY and CDR2 is FYNNEI.

Here the CDR3 reads CASSRGGVAGYNEQFF. The CDR3 nucleotides are TGCGCCAGCAGCCGGGGAGGGGTAGCCGGCTACAATGAGCAGTTCTTC. The chain joins TRBV5-1 to TRBJ2-1; 7 bases map to TRBD2. Germline V gene data show CDR1 as SGHRS and CDR2 as YFSETQ. The V segment lost 4 bases and the J segment 3 bases; nucleotides outside the gene matches: 10. This CDR3 spans 16 amino acids.

The V call is TRBV2, the J call TRBJ2-1, with 11 bases fitting TRBD2. The germline V gene encodes CDR1 SNHLY and CDR2 FYNNEI. This CDR3 is built from 16 residues. V trimming: 6 bases; J trimming: 10 bases; junction bases outside the gene matches: 14. Written as DNA, the CDR3 is TGTGCCAGCAGAAGGCTAGCGGGAGGTAAACTAGGAGAGCAGTTCTTC. It is translated as CASRRLAGGKLGEQFF.

The chain links TRBV27 to TRBJ2-7; D possibly corresponds to TRBD1 (6 bases). V was trimmed by 5 bases and J by 3 bases, leaving 14 bases between them. CDR1 is MNHEY, CDR2 SMNVEV, per germline (reference sequence). The CDR3 has 14 residues. The CDR3, as DNA: TGTGCCAGCAGTCAAGGGACAAAGAACTACGAGCAGTACTTC. It yields the protein CASSQGTKNYEQYF.

The chain has TRBV15 and TRBJ2-5; D may match TRBD1 or TRBD2 (6 bases each). With 3 bases removed from V and 4 bases from J, the gap between germline ends came to 18 bases. Germline CDR1 is LNHNV and CDR2 is YYDKDF (reference sequence). The CDR3 totals 16 residues. CDR3 DNA: TGTGCCACCAGCAGTGTACTAGGGGGGCTGGGAGAGACCCAGTACTTC. It encodes CATSSVLGGLGETQYF.

This clone has only a few counts. V gene TRBV6-6 combines with J gene TRBJ1-3, with D unclear. Germline V lookup: CDR1 MNHNY, CDR2 SVGAGI (reference sequence). The CDR3 totals 13 residues. V lost 1 base and J lost 3, with 4 bases in between. The CDR3 DNA reads as TGTGCCAGCAGTTACTATGGTGGAAACACCATATATTTT. Encoded protein: CASSYYGGNTIYF.

The V gene is TRBV6-1, the J gene TRBJ1-6; D remains unclear. The CDR3 runs 16 residues. V shed 1 base and J shed 6 bases, with 13 bases lying between them. CDR1 and CDR2 from the germline V gene are MNHNS and SASEGT. Here the CDR3 reads CASSEGDPGGNSPLHF. The CDR3 region has the DNA TGTGCCAGCAGTGAAGGTGATCCGGGCGGTAATTCACCCCTCCACTTT.

For this clone: One end of the junction fails to match germline, which may point to a read error. The chain is built from TRBV7-7 and TRBJ2-5; TRBD2 aligns across 8 bases. Germline assignment: CDR1 SSHAT and CDR2 FNYEAQ (reference sequence). The CDR3 loop spans 15 amino acids. The CDR3, as DNA: TGTGCTAGCAGCTTATTCGCTAGCGGGCAAGAGACCCAGTACTTC. It specifies CASSLFASGQETQYF. Full variable domain (outside the CDR3, taken from reference TRBV7-7 and TRBJ2-5): GAGVSQSPRYKVTKRGQDVTLRCDPISSHATLYWYQQALGQGPEFLTYFNYEAQPDKSGLPSDRFSAERPEGSISTLTIQRTEQRDSAMYRCASSLFASGQETQYFGPGTRLLVL.